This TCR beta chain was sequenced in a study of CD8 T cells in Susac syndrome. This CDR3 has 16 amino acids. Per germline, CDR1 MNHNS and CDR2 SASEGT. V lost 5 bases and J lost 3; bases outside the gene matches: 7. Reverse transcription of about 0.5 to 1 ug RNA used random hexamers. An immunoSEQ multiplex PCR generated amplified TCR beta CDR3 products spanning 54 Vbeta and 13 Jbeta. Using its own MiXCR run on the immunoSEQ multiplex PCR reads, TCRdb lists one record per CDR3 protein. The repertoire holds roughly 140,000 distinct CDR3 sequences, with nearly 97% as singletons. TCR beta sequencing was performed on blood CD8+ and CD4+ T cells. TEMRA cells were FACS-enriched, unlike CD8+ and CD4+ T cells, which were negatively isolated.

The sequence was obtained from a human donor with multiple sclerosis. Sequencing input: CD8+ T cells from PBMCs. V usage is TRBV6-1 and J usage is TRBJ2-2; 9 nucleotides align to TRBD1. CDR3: CASSRPGTGYTGELFF. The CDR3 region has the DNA TGTGCCAGCAGTAGACCCGGGACAGGGTACACCGGGGAGCTGTTTTTT.